Below, 14 T cell receptor delta chains from the same sample are listed, as sequenced in a study of γδ T cells in repeated Plasmodium falciparum infection. TCRdb re-called clones from the multiplex PCR reads using CATT. The sample has more than 70,000 delta-chain clones, 0.75% to 1% seen once. Flow sorting of PBMC yielded separate Vgamma9/Vdelta2+ and Vdelta2-negative gammadelta T cell populations for bulk repertoire analysis. The sequenced sample consisted of gamma-delta T cells from blood. These receptors came from a pool of human donors (malaria-infected and uninfected, not separated).

This clone was found a few times. The protein that TCRdb holds for this DNA derives from a much larger clone and differs from the translated DNA at residue 16, which likely indicates a read error; the protein shown here is translated from the DNA. The genes are TRDV1 and TRDJ1; either TRDD2 or TRDD3 may fit D (9 bases each). TCRdb is silent on the J gene; assignment here came from matching the DNA to germline. The CDR3 has 22 residues. The ends were cut back, 3 bases at V and 1 base at J, with 33 bases in the middle. The germline CDR1 and CDR2 sequences are TSWWSYY and QGS. The CDR3: CALGDTLPTALAGGSCTDKLIF. The CDR3 DNA sequence: TGTGCTCTTGGGGACACCCTTCCTACGGCCTTGGCTGGGGGATCGTGCACCGATAAACTCATCTTT.

This clone was counted only a few times. A far larger clone differs by one base, so this is likely a read error. Within the sample, other DNA sequences also encode this same CDR3. The chain recombines TRDV2 with TRDJ1; 12 nucleotides agree with TRDD3. TCRdb supplies no J gene; here it was assigned by aligning the nucleotide sequence to germline. Germline values: CDR1 GEAIGNYY, CDR2 EKD. The CDR3 totals 18 residues. Losses at the gene ends were 5 bases for V and 1 base for J; bases not matched to a gene: 13. CDR3 nucleotide sequence: TGTGCCTGTGTACGTACTGGGGGATACAAAAAATTCACCGATAAACTCATCTTT. Translation gives CACVRTGGYKKFTDKLIF.

Concerning this clone itself: A far larger clone is just one base off, so this is likely a read error. This sample includes further DNA sequences coding for the same CDR3. The J gene is TRDJ1, the V gene TRDV2; D is possibly TRDD3 (6 bases). TCRdb leaves out the J gene; it was filled in here by matching the DNA to germline. The CDR3 has 19 residues. Deletions cut 0 bases from V and 3 bases from J, with 25 bases between. Germline CDR1 and CDR2: GEAIGNYY and EKD. CDR3 in amino acids: CACDTGIGGGYRGADKLIF. In DNA, the CDR3 is TGTGCCTGTGACACCGGAATCGGTGGGGGGTACAGAGGGGCCGATAAACTCATCTTT.

As regards this clone: The TCRdb protein comes from a much larger clone and disagrees with this DNA's translation at residue 5, likely due to a read error; the protein given here is derived from the DNA. The chain links TRDV1 to TRDJ1; 10 bases are a match to TRDD3. In the absence of a J gene in TCRdb, the DNA was matched to germline to assign it here. Germline lookup yields CDR1 TSWWSYY and CDR2 QGS. This CDR3 has 21 residues. Losses at the gene ends were 4 bases for V and 6 bases for J; bases not matched to a gene: 26. The CDR3 loop reads CALGGKRRCSGGYEGTYKLIF. The CDR3 nucleotides read TGTGCTCTTGGGGGAAAACGGCGTTGTTCTGGGGGATATGAAGGAACTTATAAACTCATCTTT.

In the case of this clone: A far bigger clonotype differs at one base, so this is likely a read error. Within the sample, other DNA sequences also encode this same CDR3. The V gene is TRDV1, the J gene TRDJ1; weak D call: TRDD2 (5 bases). The J gene, missing from TCRdb, was assigned here through DNA to germline matching. The CDR3 is 22 amino acids. Trimming removed 3 bases at V and 0 bases at J, with 32 bases between. Germline V gene lookup returns CDR1 TSWWSYY and CDR2 QGS. The CDR3 protein is CALGDALPAKNRYPQYTDKLIF. For the CDR3, the DNA is TGTGCTCTTGGGGATGCTCTTCCCGCGAAAAATCGGTACCCTCAGTACACCGATAAACTCATCTTT.

Of note for this clone: TCRdb's protein, taken from a much larger clone, differs from this DNA's translation at residue 11, likely owing to a read error; the protein displayed comes from the DNA. The chain has TRDV2 and TRDJ1; a weak D match, TRDD3 (5 bases). TCRdb offers no J gene call, so here the DNA was matched to germline to obtain one. Between the trimmed V and J ends, which lost 0 bases and 0 bases, there was a span of 16 bases. The CDR3 is 17 amino acids. Germline CDR1 is GEAIGNYY and CDR2 is EKD. Here the CDR3 DNA reads TGTGCCTGTGACACCGTCGGGGGTCCCCTCCACACCGATAAACTCATCTTT. This codes for CACDTVGGPLHTDKLIF.

This clone was picked up a small number of times. This is likely an artifact of a read error, given a far larger clone one base away. The same CDR3 is also encoded by other DNA sequences in this sample. The V gene is TRDV1, the J gene TRDJ1; 9 bases agree with TRDD3. Assignment of the J gene here rests on matching the DNA to germline, because TCRdb gives none. The CDR3 spans 21 residues. In germline, CDR1 is TSWWSYY, CDR2 QGS. The CDR3 DNA sequence: TGTGCCCTTGTGGTTACCATTACTGGGGGACTCCAGCACACGTACACCGATAAACTCATCTTT. Its translation: CALVVTITGGLQHTYTDKLIF.

Notes on this clone: Given a far larger clone just one base away, this is likely a sequencing read error. The identical CDR3 is also encoded by other nucleotide sequences in the sample. The J gene is TRDJ3, the V gene TRDV2; D gene unclear. The J gene, missing from TCRdb, was assigned here through DNA to germline matching. CDR3 size: 18 residues. Germline CDR1 is GEAIGNYY and CDR2 is EKD. CDR3 sequence: CACVHRGTRSWDTRQMFF. The CDR3 bases are TGCGCCTGTGTACACCGCGGGACACGCTCCTGGGACACCCGACAGATGTTTTTC.

A remark on this clone: The likely explanation is a read error, given a far larger clone one base away. The sample has other DNA sequences that encode this CDR3 too. This chain connects TRDV2 to TRDJ1; 9 bases map to TRDD3. The J gene was missing in TCRdb and was found by matching the end of the DNA to germline. The CDR3 runs 18 residues. V shed 0 bases, J shed 1 base, and the junction held 11 bases outside the gene matches. Germline V gives CDR1 GEAIGNYY, CDR2 EKD. CDR3 bases: TGTGCCTGTGACACCGTTGTACCTGGGGGATCTATCACCGATAAACTCATCTTT. Translated: CACDTVVPGGSITDKLIF.

In its sample, this clone was seen a few times. Only one base separates this from a far larger clonotype, so it likely reflects a read error. The DNA is omitted, as the CDR3 cannot be located on it reliably, and the CDR3 follows TCRdb's listing. The J segment was not called; the V segment is TRDV1; the table names TRDD3, a call not compared with the DNA. The CDR3 is 19 amino acids in total, end residues counted. Germline V gene lookup returns CDR1 TSWWSYY and CDR2 QGS. CDR3 sequence reads: CALSLRPSYWGIGTDKLIF.

With respect to this clone: This likely stems from a read error, as it lies one base from a far larger clone. The same CDR3 arises from other DNA sequences in this sample as well. The chain recombines TRDV1 with TRDJ1; D is tentatively TRDD2 or TRDD3 (5 bases each). Looked up from germline, CDR1 is TSWWSYY and CDR2 is QGS. This CDR3 contains 19 residues. CDR3 residues: CALGDPSPFGRGYTDKLIF. Here the CDR3 DNA reads TGTGCTCTTGGGGACCCAAGTCCCTTCGGGAGGGGGTACACCGATAAGCTCATCTTT.

In regard to this clone: The translation of this DNA and the TCRdb protein of a much larger clone differ at residue 15, probably owing to a read error; the protein shown here is translated from the DNA. This rearrangement joins TRDV1 to TRDJ1; TRDD3 is a possible D gene (5 bases). Here the J gene was assigned by germline matching of the DNA, as TCRdb has none. The CDR3 contains 18 residues. Germline CDR1 reads TSWWSYY; CDR2 reads QGS. The CDR3 loop reads CALGLPLGSLRYTDELIF. The DNA of the CDR3 is TGTGCTCTTGGGCTCCCCCTGGGCTCTCTCCGGTACACCGATGAACTCATCTTT.

In this sample, this clone turned up many times. This could be a read error, since a much larger clone is one nucleotide away. Other DNA sequences of this sample code for an identical CDR3. The chain uses TRDV1 and TRDJ1; 11 bases fit TRDD3. The CDR3 is 26 amino acids. Germline assignment: CDR1 TSWWSYY and CDR2 QGS. The CDR3 DNA reads as TGTGCACTTGGGGAACTAGAGGCCTACAAGGCCCGCCGTGGCTGGGGGATACTGGCGGACACCGATAAACTCATCTTT. This codes for CALGELEAYKARRGWGILADTDKLIF.

This clone was seen only a few times. The translation of this DNA and the TCRdb protein of a much larger clone differ at residue 3, probably owing to a read error; the protein shown here is translated from the DNA. The gene calls are TRDV2 and TRDJ1; TRDD3 aligns across 8 bases. The J gene, missing from TCRdb, was assigned here through DNA to germline matching. In germline, CDR1 is GEAIGNYY, CDR2 EKD. CDR3 length equals 20 residues. CDR3 DNA sequence: TGTGCCCGTGACACCTATGATGAGGAGCTGGGGGAGAGGTACACCGATAAACTCATCTTT. As protein: CARDTYDEELGERYTDKLIF.